These 26 T cell receptor beta chains came from one sample sequenced in a study of T-cell memory formation after mild COVID-19. TCRdb fed the 5' RACE reads into MiXCR, producing one record per CDR3 protein. The table has hundreds of thousands of distinct CDR3 sequences, roughly 18% seen once. Sequencing was done on a sample of PBMCs or a T cell subset sorted from them (not recorded which). Every receptor here comes from a man between 18 and 35 years old who had mild COVID-19 (a few samples of this study predate the infection). Cell type and time point are not known.

This clonotype was seen repeatedly, ten times or more. The rearrangement joins TRBV20-1 to TRBJ1-5, with a tentative D call TRBD1 (6 bases). CDR3 length: 14 residues. V lost 3 bases to trimming and J lost 5 bases, with 14 bases between them. Germline CDR1 is DFQATT and CDR2 is SNEGSKA (reference sequence). CDR3 DNA sequence: TGCAGTGCTAGTGCAGGGGATAGGTATCAGCCCCAGCATTTT. Residues: CSASAGDRYQPQHF.

This clonotype was seen at least ten times. This rearrangement joins TRBV15 to TRBJ1-5; D unresolved. This CDR3 region has 15 residues. Trimming stripped 0 bases from V and 3 bases from J, with 9 bases between. Germline V lookup: CDR1 LNHNV, CDR2 YYDKDF (reference sequence). This CDR3 reads CATSRDLQVNQPQHF. The CDR3 region has the DNA TGTGCCACCAGCAGAGATTTGCAGGTCAATCAGCCCCAGCATTTT. The whole variable domain, remainder taken from reference TRBV15 and TRBJ1-5, is DAMVIQNPRYQVTQFGKPVTLSCSQTLNHNVMYWYQQKSSQAPKLLFHYYDKDFNNEADTPDNFQSRRPNTSFCFLDIRSPGLGDTAMYLCATSRDLQVNQPQHFGDGTRLSIL.

This clonotype showed up just a few times. The rearrangement uses TRBV5-1 and TRBJ2-1; TRBD1 agrees at 11 bases. Germline V lookup: CDR1 SGHRS, CDR2 YFSETQ. The CDR3 length is 15 residues. V gave up 4 bases and J gave up 7 bases; unmatched junction bases: 7. DNA for the CDR3: TGCGCCAGCAGCCGCGGACAGGGGGCGGTAAATGAGCAGTTCTTC. Translation gives CASSRGQGAVNEQFF.

This clonotype has more than one count but fewer than ten. The chain employs TRBV24-1 and TRBJ1-1; 8 bases fit TRBD1. V trimming: 1 base; J trimming: 3 bases; junction bases outside the gene matches: 15. Per the germline V gene, CDR1 is KGHDR and CDR2 is SFDVKD. The CDR3 totals 19 residues. The chain's CDR3 is CATSDFPAQGATSDTEAFF. The CDR3 DNA reads as TGTGCCACCAGTGATTTCCCAGCGCAGGGGGCTACATCGGACACTGAAGCTTTCTTT.

The chain combines TRBV12-3 or TRBV12-4 with TRBJ2-5; D gene uncertain. The V end lost 1 base, the J end lost 4 bases, and 10 bases lay between the germline ends. The CDR3 has 14 residues. CDR3 residues: CASSLGGLRETQYF. The DNA for the CDR3 is TGTGCCAGCAGTTTAGGGGGTCTAAGAGAGACCCAGTACTTC.

The J gene is TRBJ1-1, the V gene TRBV5-1; possibly TRBD1 for D (5 bases). Germline V gene sequence: CDR1 SGHRS, CDR2 YFSETQ. This CDR3 spans 14 amino acids. The germline V and J ends were trimmed by 7 bases and 1 base, with 14 bases remaining between them. This CDR3 reads CASQQGAGNTEAFF. CDR3 bases: TGCGCCAGCCAACAAGGGGCGGGGAACACTGAAGCTTTCTTT.

This clonotype turned up a few times. The chain combines TRBV15 with TRBJ2-7; a weak D match, TRBD2 (6 bases). CDR1 LNHNV and CDR2 YYDKDF come from the germline V gene (reference sequence). This CDR3 contains 14 residues. The V gene lost 0 bases and the J gene lost 5 bases, with 11 bases spanning the gap. For the CDR3, the DNA is TGTGCCACCAGCAGAGACCGGGGGATCGACGAGCAGTACTTC. Amino acids: CATSRDRGIDEQYF.

This clonotype was seen a handful of times. The junction shows a germline mismatch at one end, possibly a read error. The V and J genes are TRBV7-7 and TRBJ2-3, with 7 positions matching TRBD2. The length of the CDR3 is 16 residues. Germline CDR1 and CDR2: SSHAT and FNYEAQ (reference sequence). CDR3 residues: CASSLEPSGGTDTQYF. The CDR3 nucleotides are TGTGCTAGCAGCTTAGAGCCCAGCGGGGGCACAGATACGCAGTATTTT.

The chain is built from TRBV20-1 and TRBJ1-4; TRBD1 might be the D (6 bases). This CDR3 comprises 14 residues. In germline, CDR1 is DFQATT, CDR2 SNEGSKA (reference sequence). The CDR3 here is CSAQGFATNEKLFF. The CDR3 DNA reads TGCAGCGCCCAGGGGTTTGCAACTAATGAAAAACTGTTTTTT.

This clonotype showed up just a few times. The V call is TRBV10-3, the J call TRBJ2-3, with 15 bases lining up with TRBD2. Losses at the gene ends were 5 bases for V and 6 bases for J; bases not matched to a gene: 3. This CDR3 contains 15 residues. The germline gives CDR1 ENHRY, CDR2 SYGVKD. CDR3 amino acids: CAISTGTSGGDTQYF. For the CDR3, the DNA is TGTGCCATCAGTACCGGGACTAGCGGGGGGGATACGCAGTATTTT.

This clonotype occurred a few times. The chain links TRBV10-2 to TRBJ2-7; 12 bases align to TRBD2. J gave up 8 bases and V 5 bases, and 7 bases lay outside the gene matches. The CDR3 is made up of 14 amino acids. Germline values: CDR1 WSHSY, CDR2 SAAADI. CDR3 DNA: TGCGCCAGCAGTCTGACTAGCGGGAGCTATAAGCAGTACGTC. Its translation is CASSLTSGSYKQYV.

This clonotype was observed a handful of times. This chain uses TRBV14 with TRBJ2-3, with 8 bases aligning to TRBD2. The CDR3 is made up of 16 amino acids. Germline values: CDR1 SGHDN, CDR2 FVKESK. Losses at the gene ends were 2 bases for V and 4 bases for J; bases not matched to a gene: 8. The CDR3 sequence: CASSQLLGGAADTQYF. As DNA, the CDR3 is TGTGCCAGCAGCCAATTACTCGGGGGGGCCGCAGATACGCAGTATTTT.

The V gene is TRBV7-3, the J gene TRBJ2-5, with D tentatively TRBD1 (5 bases). The CDR3 sequence is 14 residues long. Germline lookup yields CDR1 SGHTA and CDR2 FQGTGA. The V and J ends lost 2 bases and 5 bases respectively, with 12 bases between them. The CDR3 nucleotides read TGTGCCAGCAGCTTATGGGGCACTTGGGAGACCCAGTACTTC. Translating gives CASSLWGTWETQYF.

This CDR3 is CATSDRDRVVETQYF. In nucleotides, the CDR3 is TGTGCCACCAGCGACCGGGACAGGGTCGTCGAGACCCAGTACTTC. V usage is TRBV15 and J usage is TRBJ2-5, with TRBD1 identical over 9 bases. The CDR3 has 15 residues. Trimming cost V 5 bases and J 5 bases; bases outside gene matches: 9. Germline CDR1 reads LNHNV; CDR2 reads YYDKDF (reference sequence). The full variable domain, in which reference TRBV15 and TRBJ2-5 provide the parts outside the CDR3, is DAMVIQNPRYQVTQFGKPVTLSCSQTLNHNVMYWYQQKSSQAPKLLFHYYDKDFNNEADTPDNFQSRRPNTSFCFLDIRSPGLGDTAMYLCATSDRDRVVETQYFGPGTRLLVL.

The chain links TRBV6-2 or TRBV6-3 to TRBJ2-2; 7 bases line up with TRBD1. In germline, CDR1 is MNHEY, CDR2 SVGEGT. CDR3 length equals 16 residues. V lost 2 bases, J lost 6 bases, and 9 bases stayed unmatched. CDR3: CASSYGEGAPPGELFF. CDR3 sequence (DNA): TGTGCCAGCAGTTACGGTGAGGGGGCGCCCCCCGGGGAGCTGTTTTTT.

In its sample, this clonotype was seen a few times. The CDR3 region is CASSQDLATKNIQYF. The CDR3 DNA follows: TGTGCCAGCAGCCAAGATCTAGCGACCAAAAACATTCAGTACTTC. V gene TRBV4-2 combines with J gene TRBJ2-4; a weak D match, TRBD2 (6 bases). Germline assignment: CDR1 LGHNA and CDR2 YNFKEQ. V was shortened by 0 bases and J by 2 bases, with 8 bases between the two germline ends. There are 15 residues in the CDR3.

The chain joins TRBV20-1 to TRBJ1-5; 8 nucleotides match TRBD1. The CDR3 extends over 14 amino acids. V shed 5 bases, J shed 7 bases, and the junction held 10 bases outside the gene matches. From germline, CDR1 is DFQATT and CDR2 SNEGSKA (reference sequence). Here the CDR3 reads CSASGQGVDQPQHF. CDR3 in DNA: TGCAGTGCTTCCGGACAGGGAGTCGACCAGCCCCAGCATTTT.

This clonotype showed up just a few times. J is TRBJ2-5 and V is TRBV7-2; 10 positions agree with TRBD1. The germline CDR1 and CDR2 sequences are SGHTA and FQGNSA. The CDR3 extends over 17 amino acids. V lost 0 bases, J lost 6 bases, and 10 bases stayed unmatched. The CDR3 nucleotides are TGTGCCAGCAGCTTAGCAACCGGGACAGGGGTGACGAAGACCCAGTACTTC. This gives the protein CASSLATGTGVTKTQYF.

Turning to this clonotype: The junction differs from germline at one of its ends, possibly a read error. The chain couples TRBV5-1 to TRBJ1-2, with D unresolved. The CDR3 consists of 17 residues. CDR1 and CDR2 (germline): SGHRS, YFSETQ. The CDR3 DNA reads TGCGCCAGCAGCTCGGGGTGGACGGCTAAAATTGGCGATGGATACACCTTC. Its protein is CASSSGWTAKIGDGYTF. Supplemented by reference TRBV5-1 and TRBJ1-2, the full variable domain reads KAGVTQTPRYLIKTRGQQVTLSCSPISGHRSVSWYQQTPGQGLQFLFEYFSETQRNKGNFPGRFSGRQFSNSRSEMNVSTLELGDSALYLCASSSGWTAKIGDGYTFGSGTRLTVV.

This clonotype has more than one count but fewer than ten. The gene calls are TRBV19 and TRBJ1-6; 7 bases are shared with TRBD1. Germline values: CDR1 LNHDA, CDR2 SQIVND (reference sequence). The J segment lost 9 bases and the V segment lost 5 bases, leaving 7 bases of the junction unmatched. The CDR3 spans 14 residues. The DNA of the CDR3 is TGTGCCAGTAGTTCGGACAGGCGTGGTTCACCCCTCCACTTT. Protein sequence: CASSSDRRGSPLHF.

There are a few counts of this clonotype. This is likely a read error, given that the CDR3 carries no conserved phenylalanine or tryptophan at its end. The V gene is TRBV7-2, the J gene TRBJ2-5, with 11 positions matching TRBD2. V lost 3 bases to trimming and J lost 3 bases; unmatched junction nucleotides: 3. CDR3 length: 15 residues. Germline V lookup: CDR1 SGHTA, CDR2 FQGNSA. The CDR3 is CASSFAGLAEETQYL. Written as DNA, the CDR3 is TGTGCCAGCAGCTTCGCGGGACTAGCGGAAGAGACCCAGTACTTA.

This clonotype was seen a handful of times. This chain links TRBV11-2 with TRBJ1-1; 7 bases fit TRBD1. The CDR3 totals 12 residues. Germline-derived CDR1 and CDR2 are SGHAT and FQNNGV. V shed 10 bases, J shed 8 bases, and the junction held 10 bases outside the gene matches. The CDR3 coding sequence is TGTGCCACCCAGACCCAGGACAGGGAAGCTTTCTTT. This translates into CATQTQDREAFF.

This clonotype was counted between two and nine times. The chain carries TRBV29-1 and TRBJ2-7; D remains unclear. The germline CDR1 and CDR2 sequences are SQVTM and ANQGSEA. The CDR3 has 12 residues. V shed 6 bases and J shed 9 bases, with 18 bases lying between them. The CDR3 nucleotides read TGCAGCGTAAGAATCTTAGGGAAAGGGCAGTACTTC. It specifies CSVRILGKGQYF.

This clonotype has only a few counts. The chain employs TRBV11-3 and TRBJ2-1; 11 nucleotides match TRBD1. V lost 1 base to trimming and J lost 8 bases; unmatched junction nucleotides: 7. The CDR3 totals 16 residues. Germline values: CDR1 SGHNT, CDR2 YENEEA. CDR3 sequence (DNA): TGTGCCAGCAGCTTAGGATGGGACAGGGGGTTCCATGAGCAGTTCTTC. It translates to CASSLGWDRGFHEQFF.

V gene TRBV6-6 combines with J gene TRBJ1-2, with a weak D call TRBD1 (6 bases). The V end lost 6 bases, the J end lost 6 bases, and 23 bases lay between the germline ends. The CDR3 consists of 16 residues. The germline V gene has CDR1 MNHNY and CDR2 SVGAGI (reference sequence). Written as DNA, the CDR3 is TGTGCCAGCAGCCCCGGGACACCCTCAAGCCGGGATGGCTACACCTTC. Protein sequence: CASSPGTPSSRDGYTF.

At least ten counts were recorded for this clonotype. The chain recombines TRBV12-3 or TRBV12-4 with TRBJ1-2, with 8 bases identical to TRBD1. J gave up 4 bases and V 2 bases, and 3 bases lay outside the gene matches. This CDR3 has 14 amino acids. In DNA form, the CDR3 reads TGTGCCAGCAGTTTACAGGGGGCTATCTATGGCTACACCTTC. Encoded protein: CASSLQGAIYGYTF.